This TCR beta chain was sequenced in a study of cytomegalovirus exposure and HLA in healthy donors. Overall study findings and caveats: TCR beta sequences reportedly predicted the HLA-A and HLA-B alleles of most subjects accurately. Within the data, a cluster of highly shared sequence variants was likely a sequencing artifact.

To note about this clone: The antigen is undetermined.

CDR1 and CDR2 from the germline V gene are SGHTA and FQGNSA. The ends were cut back, 2 bases at V and 3 bases at J, with 10 bases in the middle. This CDR3 spans 14 amino acids. PCR amplification relied on 60 Vbeta primers (plus 13 Jbeta primers). Authors' methods: A later analysis counted approximately 80 million unique TCR beta chains, around 10 million shared. Only in-frame clones appear in the TCRdb table, and some are missing; sequencing was by immunoSEQ multiplex PCR. V, J and clone size are taken as reported in that table, and D and trimming were inferred from the DNA itself. The sample lists 90,000 to 100,000 clones; roughly 70% were seen once.

Material: PBMCs. The receptor was derived from a man aged 50-59 years in good health and CMV-seronegative. The rearrangement joins TRBV7-2 to TRBJ1-2; no definite D call. CDR3: CASSLSYGDYGYTF. CDR3 DNA: TGTGCCAGCAGCTTATCCTACGGAGACTATGGCTACACCTTC.